This T cell receptor (beta chain) was documented in a study of cytomegalovirus exposure and HLA in healthy donors. Study-level information: HLA-typed donors were the source of 83 million or so unique TCRs held in an early data release.

The PCR made use of 60 Vbeta and 13 Jbeta primers. TCRdb keeps only in-frame clones here, not all; method: immunoSEQ multiplex PCR. The table includes around 160,000 clones, 68% detected once. Concerning this clone itself: The antigen remains undetermined.

Notes on the study in general: A later analysis linked a missense DCLRE1C variant to TCR beta V- and J-gene trimming. Across donors, most TCRs were seen rarely, yet some public ones were widespread.

This CDR3 contains 17 residues. The V and J ends lost 0 bases and 7 bases, in that order; junction bases with no gene match: 7. CDR1 is MGHRA and CDR2 is YSYEKL in the germline V gene. The chain has TRBV4-1 and TRBJ1-6, with 9 positions matching TRBD1. Sequencing was carried out using PBMCs. This TCR derives from a woman aged 40 to 49 in good health and CMV-seropositive. The CDR3 here is CASSQDGTGTENSPLHF. For the CDR3, the DNA is TGCGCCAGCAGCCAAGATGGGACAGGGACCGAAAATTCACCCCTCCACTTT.